The 14 T cell receptor beta chains presented below share a single source sample, sequenced in a study of neurological immune-mediated disorders. TCRdb analysed the 5' RACE reads with MiXCR anew, one entry per CDR3 protein. The table lists about 95,000 distinct CDR3 sequences, around 3.4% of them singletons. Sequencing was carried out using PBMCs. The receptors derive from a woman aged 18-29 years with multiple sclerosis.

This clonotype occurred many times. The rearrangement links TRBV3-1 to TRBJ1-1, with 7 bases lining up with TRBD1. Germline V gene sequence: CDR1 LGHDT, CDR2 YNNKEL (reference sequence). This CDR3 comprises 13 residues. Losses at the gene ends were 5 bases for V and 5 bases for J; bases not matched to a gene: 5. The CDR3 nucleotides are TGTGCCAGCAGCAAGGGACAGTATACTGAAGCTTTCTTT. It yields the protein CASSKGQYTEAFF.

In its sample, this clonotype was seen many times. This rearrangement joins TRBV11-3 to TRBJ2-3; 9 bases agree with TRBD1. CDR1 is SGHNT, CDR2 YENEEA, per germline. The CDR3 sequence is 15 residues long. With 3 bases clipped from V and 6 bases from J, the junction kept 7 bases outside the gene matches. The chain's CDR3 is CASSFGTGLLDTQYF. The CDR3 region has the DNA TGTGCCAGCAGCTTTGGGACAGGGCTTTTGGATACGCAGTATTTT.

This clonotype was recorded many times. The rearrangement uses TRBV25-1 and TRBJ1-1; the D gene is possibly TRBD1 (6 bases). V was shortened by 6 bases and J by 6 bases, with 11 bases between the two germline ends. CDR1 is MGHDK, CDR2 SYGVNS, per germline. The length of the CDR3 is 12 residues. The CDR3 sequence is CASSLTGSEAFF. CDR3 bases: TGTGCCAGCAGCCTAACAGGGTCTGAAGCTTTCTTT.

Many counts were recorded for this clonotype. V gene TRBV5-5 combines with J gene TRBJ1-2; 9 nucleotides line up with TRBD1. Germline CDR1 SGHKS, CDR2 YYEKEE (reference sequence). V lost 3 bases to trimming and J lost 4 bases; unmatched junction nucleotides: 7. The length of the CDR3 is 15 residues. CDR3 in amino acids: CASSSRTGDIYGYTF. The DNA for the CDR3 is TGTGCCAGCAGCTCCCGGACAGGGGATATCTATGGCTACACCTTC.

Many counts were recorded for this clonotype. The chain employs TRBV4-2 and TRBJ2-1; D may be TRBD1 (5 bases). CDR1 LGHNA and CDR2 YNFKEQ come from the germline V gene. This CDR3 has 16 amino acids. The V and J ends lost 0 bases and 3 bases respectively, with 12 bases between them. The CDR3 nucleotides are TGTGCCAGCAGCCAAGATTTAGCAGGGATCTACAATGAGCAGTTCTTC. As protein: CASSQDLAGIYNEQFF.

In its sample, this clonotype was seen many times. This sequence joins TRBV20-1 and TRBJ2-2; D call uncertain. V gave up 1 base and J gave up 6 bases, with 15 bases separating them. CDR1 DFQATT and CDR2 SNEGSKA come from the germline V gene (reference sequence). The CDR3 covers 15 residues. The CDR3 region is CSARAPSGDAGELFF. The DNA of the CDR3 is TGCAGTGCTAGAGCCCCGAGTGGTGACGCCGGGGAGCTGTTTTTT.

The table lists this clonotype with many counts. V usage is TRBV5-1 and J usage is TRBJ2-1; D is undetermined. Germline V gene data show CDR1 as SGHRS and CDR2 as YFSETQ. The CDR3 consists of 16 residues. V lost 2 bases and J lost 3, with 15 bases in between. In DNA form, the CDR3 reads TGCGCCAGCAGCTTCTCTGGGCGACCCCTCTACAATGAGCAGTTCTTC. Its protein product is CASSFSGRPLYNEQFF.

This clonotype was recorded many times. The chain links TRBV7-9 to TRBJ2-7; possibly TRBD1 or TRBD2 for D (5 bases each). Trimming left V 5 bases short and J 1 base short, with 15 bases between. This CDR3 contains 15 residues. In germline, CDR1 is SEHNR, CDR2 FQNEAQ (reference sequence). The CDR3 DNA reads as TGTGCCAGCAGCGGTATCCGGGGCCCTTCCTACGAGCAGTACTTC. As protein: CASSGIRGPSYEQYF.

This clonotype was seen many times. The rearrangement uses TRBV12-3 or TRBV12-4 and TRBJ1-1; no clear D. The CDR3 sequence is 11 residues long. The V gene lost 6 bases and the J gene lost 8 bases, with 10 bases spanning the gap. CDR3 DNA: TGTGCCAGCAGCTGGCAGCTAGAAGCTTTCTTT. It encodes CASSWQLEAFF.

In nucleotides, the CDR3 is TGTGCCAGCAGAACCGAAGCGGGGCGCAATTACAATGAGCAGTTCTTC. Its translation: CASRTEAGRNYNEQFF. The chain uses TRBV12-3 or TRBV12-4 and TRBJ2-1; 7 bases are shared with TRBD2. This CDR3 has 16 amino acids. J was trimmed by 4 bases and V by 6 bases; bases with no gene match: 12.

This clonotype is medium-sized within its sample. The J gene is TRBJ2-1, the V gene TRBV3-1; the match to TRBD2 covers 9 bases. The J segment lost 6 bases and the V segment lost 4 bases, leaving 4 bases of the junction unmatched. The CDR3 spans 14 residues. Germline V gene data show CDR1 as LGHDT and CDR2 as YNNKEL (reference sequence). CDR3 amino acids: CASSPGLAPNEQFF. CDR3 in DNA: TGTGCCAGCAGCCCGGGACTAGCCCCCAATGAGCAGTTCTTC.

This clonotype has a count of ten or more. This chain joins TRBV5-1 and TRBJ2-1, with 16 nucleotides matching TRBD2. Per the germline V gene, CDR1 is SGHRS and CDR2 is YFSETQ. The CDR3 extends over 17 amino acids. V shed 4 bases, J shed 5 bases, and the junction held 6 bases outside the gene matches. CDR3 residues: CASSPGTSGGAHNEQFF. CDR3 sequence (DNA): TGCGCCAGCAGCCCCGGGACTAGCGGGGGGGCCCACAATGAGCAGTTCTTC.

This clonotype has ten or more counts. This chain joins TRBV7-9 and TRBJ1-1; D not certain. The CDR3 runs 13 residues. Trimming pared 5 bases from V and 5 bases from J, leaving 12 bases between. Germline CDR1 SEHNR, CDR2 FQNEAQ (reference sequence). The CDR3 DNA sequence: TGTGCCAGCAGCGTATCCAAGGCGACTGAAGCTTTCTTT. This gives the protein CASSVSKATEAFF.

This clonotype showed up many times. The V gene is TRBV6-6, the J gene TRBJ1-2; D is unresolved. Germline V lookup: CDR1 MNHNY, CDR2 SVGAGI (reference sequence). The CDR3 consists of 13 residues. V was clipped by 4 bases and J by 0 bases, with 6 bases between them. The CDR3 DNA is TGTGCCAGCAGTTCTACATCTAACTATGGCTACACCTTC. It is translated as CASSSTSNYGYTF.